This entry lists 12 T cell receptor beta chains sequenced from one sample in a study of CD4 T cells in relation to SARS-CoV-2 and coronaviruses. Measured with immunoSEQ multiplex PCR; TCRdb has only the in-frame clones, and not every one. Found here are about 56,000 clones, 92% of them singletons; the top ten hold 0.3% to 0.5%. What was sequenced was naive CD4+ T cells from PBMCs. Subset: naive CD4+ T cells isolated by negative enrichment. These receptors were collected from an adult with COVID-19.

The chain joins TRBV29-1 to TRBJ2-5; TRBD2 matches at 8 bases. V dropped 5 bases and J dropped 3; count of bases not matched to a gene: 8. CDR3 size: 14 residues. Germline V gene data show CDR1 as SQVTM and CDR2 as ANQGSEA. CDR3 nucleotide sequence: TGCAGCGTTCGAAGCCGAGCGGGAGAAGAGACCCAGTACTTC. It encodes CSVRSRAGEETQYF. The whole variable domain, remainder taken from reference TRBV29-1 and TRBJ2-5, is SAVISQKPSRDICQRGTSLTIQCQVDSQVTMMFWYRQQPGQSLTLIATANQGSEATYESGFVIDKFPISRPNLTFSTLTVSNMSPEDSSIYLCSVRSRAGEETQYFGPGTRLLVL.

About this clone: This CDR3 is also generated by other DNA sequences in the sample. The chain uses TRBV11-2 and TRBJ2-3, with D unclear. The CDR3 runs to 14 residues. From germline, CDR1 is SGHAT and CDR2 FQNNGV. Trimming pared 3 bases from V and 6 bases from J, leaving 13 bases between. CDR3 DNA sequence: TGTGCCAGCAGCTTTTCCTCCGCTGCGGATACGCAGTATTTT. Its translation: CASSFSSAADTQYF.

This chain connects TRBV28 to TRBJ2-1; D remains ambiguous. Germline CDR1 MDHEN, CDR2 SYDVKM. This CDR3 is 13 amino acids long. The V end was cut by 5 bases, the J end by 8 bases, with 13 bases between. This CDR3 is CASSVQVIYEQFF. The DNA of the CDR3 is TGTGCCAGCAGTGTCCAGGTTATCTATGAGCAGTTCTTC.

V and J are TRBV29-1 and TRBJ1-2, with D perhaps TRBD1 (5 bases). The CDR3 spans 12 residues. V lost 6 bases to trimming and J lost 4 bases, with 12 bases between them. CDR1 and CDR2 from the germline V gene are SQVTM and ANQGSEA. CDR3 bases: TGCAGCGTCCCCAGGGAGGGCTATGGCTACACCTTC. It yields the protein CSVPREGYGYTF.

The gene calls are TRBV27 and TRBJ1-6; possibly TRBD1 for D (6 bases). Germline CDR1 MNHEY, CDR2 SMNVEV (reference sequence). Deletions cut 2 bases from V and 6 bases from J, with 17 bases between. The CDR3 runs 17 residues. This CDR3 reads CASSLKDRSSLNSPLHF. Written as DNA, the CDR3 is TGTGCCAGCAGTTTAAAGGACAGATCATCCCTTAATTCACCCCTCCACTTT.

CDR3 in amino acids: CSASSWRSGTGELFF. The CDR3 DNA reads as TGCAGTGCTAGTTCGTGGCGGAGCGGAACCGGGGAGCTGTTTTTT. V and J are TRBV20-1 and TRBJ2-2, with a possible D match to TRBD2 (5 bases). Trimming removed 3 bases at V and 5 bases at J, with 16 bases between. The CDR3 sequence is 15 residues long. CDR1 and CDR2 (germline): DFQATT, SNEGSKA (reference sequence).

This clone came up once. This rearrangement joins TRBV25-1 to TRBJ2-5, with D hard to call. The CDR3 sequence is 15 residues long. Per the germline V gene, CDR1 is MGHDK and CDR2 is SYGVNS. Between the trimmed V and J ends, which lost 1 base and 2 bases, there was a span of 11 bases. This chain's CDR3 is CASSELIRHQETQYF. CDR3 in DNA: TGTGCCAGCAGTGAATTGATCAGGCATCAAGAGACCCAGTACTTC.

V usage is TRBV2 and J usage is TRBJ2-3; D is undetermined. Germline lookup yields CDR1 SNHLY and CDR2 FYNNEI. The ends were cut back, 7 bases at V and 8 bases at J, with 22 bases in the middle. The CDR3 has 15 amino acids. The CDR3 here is CASMFRTTAGGTQYF. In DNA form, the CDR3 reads TGTGCCAGCATGTTTAGAACCACGGCCGGCGGTACGCAGTATTTT.

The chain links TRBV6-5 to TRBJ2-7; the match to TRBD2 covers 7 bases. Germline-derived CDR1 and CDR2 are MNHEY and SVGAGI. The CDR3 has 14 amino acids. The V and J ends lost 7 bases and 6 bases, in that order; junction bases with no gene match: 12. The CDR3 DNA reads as TGTGCCAGCAACACAATGGGCGGGAGAGGCGAGCAGTACTTC. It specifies CASNTMGGRGEQYF.

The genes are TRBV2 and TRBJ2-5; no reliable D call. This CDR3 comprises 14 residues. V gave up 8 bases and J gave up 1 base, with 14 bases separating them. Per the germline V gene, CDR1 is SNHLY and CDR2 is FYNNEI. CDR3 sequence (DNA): TGTGCCAGCCGTTACGGAATACTCCAAGAGACCCAGTACTTC. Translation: CASRYGILQETQYF.

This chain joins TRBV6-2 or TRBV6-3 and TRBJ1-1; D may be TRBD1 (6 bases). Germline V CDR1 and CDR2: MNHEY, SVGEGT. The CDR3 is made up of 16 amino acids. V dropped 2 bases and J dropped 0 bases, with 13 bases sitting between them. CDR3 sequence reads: CASSYLAGALNTEAFF. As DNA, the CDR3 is TGTGCCAGCAGTTACCTGGCAGGGGCGTTGAACACTGAAGCTTTCTTT.

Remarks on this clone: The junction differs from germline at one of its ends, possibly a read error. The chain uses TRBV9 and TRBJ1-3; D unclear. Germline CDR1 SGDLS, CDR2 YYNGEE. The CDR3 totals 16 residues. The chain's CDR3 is CASSVDPLEAGNTIYF. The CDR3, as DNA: TGTGCCAGCAGTGTAGACCCACTCGAAGCTGGAAACACCATATATTTT.